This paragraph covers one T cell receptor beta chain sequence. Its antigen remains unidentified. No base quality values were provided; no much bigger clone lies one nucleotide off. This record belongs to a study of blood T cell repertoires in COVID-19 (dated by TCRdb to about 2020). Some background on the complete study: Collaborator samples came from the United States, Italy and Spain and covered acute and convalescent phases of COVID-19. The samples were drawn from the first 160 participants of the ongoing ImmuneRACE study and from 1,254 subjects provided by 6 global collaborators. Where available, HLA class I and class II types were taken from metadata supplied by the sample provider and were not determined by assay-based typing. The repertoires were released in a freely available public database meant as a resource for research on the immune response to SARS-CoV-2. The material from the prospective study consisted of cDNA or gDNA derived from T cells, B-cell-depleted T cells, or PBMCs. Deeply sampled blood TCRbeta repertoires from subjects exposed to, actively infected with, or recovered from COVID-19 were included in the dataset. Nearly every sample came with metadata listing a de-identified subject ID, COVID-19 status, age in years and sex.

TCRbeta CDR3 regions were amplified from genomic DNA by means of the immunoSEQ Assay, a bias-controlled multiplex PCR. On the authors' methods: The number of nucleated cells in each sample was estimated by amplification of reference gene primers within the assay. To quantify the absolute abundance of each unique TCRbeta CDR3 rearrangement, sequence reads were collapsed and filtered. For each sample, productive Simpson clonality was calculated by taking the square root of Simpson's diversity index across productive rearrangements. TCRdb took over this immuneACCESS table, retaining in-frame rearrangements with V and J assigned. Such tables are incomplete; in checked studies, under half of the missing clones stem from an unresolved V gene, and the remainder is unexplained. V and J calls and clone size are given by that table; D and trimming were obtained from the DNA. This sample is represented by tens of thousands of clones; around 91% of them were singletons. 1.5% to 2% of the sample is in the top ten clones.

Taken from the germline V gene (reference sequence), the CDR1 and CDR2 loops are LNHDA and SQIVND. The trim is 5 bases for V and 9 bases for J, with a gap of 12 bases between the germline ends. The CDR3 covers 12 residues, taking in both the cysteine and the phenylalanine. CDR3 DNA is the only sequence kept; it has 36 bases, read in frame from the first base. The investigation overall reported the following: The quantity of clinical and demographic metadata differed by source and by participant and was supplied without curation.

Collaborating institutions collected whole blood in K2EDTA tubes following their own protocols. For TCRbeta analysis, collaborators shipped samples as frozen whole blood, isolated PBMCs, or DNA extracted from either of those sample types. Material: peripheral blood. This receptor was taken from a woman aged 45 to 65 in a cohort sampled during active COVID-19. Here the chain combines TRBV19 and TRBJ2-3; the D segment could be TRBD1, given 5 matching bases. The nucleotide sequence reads TGTGCCAGTAGTCAGGGTTCAGGAACGCAGTATTTT. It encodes CASSQGSGTQYF.